This T cell receptor beta chain appears in the sequencing data of a study of Graves' ophthalmopathy and Graves' hyperthyroidism (dated by TCRdb to the late 2010s). In the study overall: Peripheral blood was collected at initial diagnosis, before any treatment. A discovery set of 95 to 100 patients (more than 40 ophthalmopathy, 55 to 60 stable hyperthyroidism) was enrolled to explore V-J signatures distinguishing ophthalmopathy from hyperthyroidism. In six or seven hyperthyroidism patients, the T-cell repertoires found in thyroid tissue were compared with those found in blood. Following sample collection, hyperthyroidism patients were given methimazole at a starting dose of 30 mg daily, and ophthalmopathy patients were given high-dose intravenous methylprednisolone. In total, approximately 130 blood samples were TCR-sequenced: some 40 ophthalmopathy, 75 hyperthyroidism and approximately 17 hyperthyroidism-to-ophthalmopathy patients. An independent validation cohort was composed of roughly 19 hyperthyroidism patients and approximately 15 patients who later progressed from hyperthyroidism to ophthalmopathy. To tell Graves' ophthalmopathy apart from Graves' hyperthyroidism, and to predict which patients would progress to ophthalmopathy, the study relied on TCR beta repertoire signatures. What the research found in general, with its limitations: In validation, the model predicted ophthalmopathy progression with less than 71% sensitivity and approximately 72% specificity; more than ten predicted patients were CT-confirmed with GO in a median of about 6.1 months. In cross-validation, the 13-signature model distinguished ophthalmopathy from stable hyperthyroidism with almost 90% sensitivity and 81% to 83% specificity, and in the test set the corresponding values were roughly 80% and 76%. Most expanded thyroid clonotypes with a frequency above 0.001 also appeared in blood, which suggests that blood repertoires may reflect the immune response in the thyroid. No statistical method was used to predetermine the sample size, and group allocation was not hidden from the investigators.

TCR beta CDR3 regions were amplified from RNA transcripts for repertoire sequencing. HTBI primers and the Qiagen OneStep RT-PCR kit were used in a first-round RT-PCR, which was followed by a second-round multiplex PCR, size selection and purification. Libraries were sequenced paired-end with 100 bp reads on an Illumina HiSeq2000. Regarding the original processing steps: Reads were processed with SOAPnuke, discarding reads with adapters, uncalled bases, mean Phred below 15, or no exact constant-primer or identifier match. COPE v1.2.5 was used to merge high-quality paired reads. Unique nucleotide sequences were defined as clonotypes and aligned to IMGT TRB V, D and J references using MiTCR v1.1. Only V-J combinations with frequency above 0.0001 were analysed, covering over 99% of repertoires. For each V-J combination, a TCR clonal expansion and chaos score was defined as F50 clonal expansion divided by the chaos observed in the TCRdist matrix. Features were reduced by Welch's t-statistics and random forest to over 10 V-J combinations, which fed a naive Bayes classifier. Thyroid-blood repertoire similarity was quantified with the Morisita-Horn index. TCRdb took the public reads, trimmed them with fastp at Q25, ran MiXCR for clone calling and kept in-frame beta chains. Records with the same CDR3 protein are collapsed into one entry carrying the most frequent genes and DNA. The V and J calls come from TCRdb's annotation, not from the publication. This sample holds 200,000 to 300,000 distinct CDR3 sequences; 45% to 55% were observed only once. Around half of the sample belongs to the ten largest clones.

Worth noting for this clonotype: This receptor's antigen is unknown. No qualities accompany the bases; no much larger clone lies one base away.

Patients with ophthalmopathy had moderately to severely active disease, with a Clinical Activity Score of 3 or more, a NOSPECS grade of 4 or more, and a disease duration of less than 3 months. Patients with other autoimmune diseases, uncontrolled infections, pregnancy or lactation were excluded from the study. Diagnosis was based on clinical symptoms, serum thyroxine, TRAb, thyroid ultrasound and orbital computed tomography. Ficoll-Paque density gradient centrifugation was used to isolate PBMCs from approximately 10 ml of fresh peripheral blood. Total RNA was extracted using Trizol reagent, and RNA quality was checked on an Agilent 2100 Bioanalyzer. The germline V gene encodes CDR1 SGHAT and CDR2 FQNNGV. From the cysteine up to the phenylalanine, the CDR3 has a length of 14 residues. Of the read, only the CDR3 DNA is kept; its 42 bases are in frame from base 1. Cut back by 7 bases and 4 bases, the V and J ends lie 16 bases apart.

The chain joins TRBV11-2 to TRBJ2-5; the D call is possibly TRBD1 or TRBD2, each sharing 7 bases. The sequence was obtained from an adult man with Graves' ophthalmopathy. The sample taken for sequencing was peripheral blood. The CDR3: CASTVTGRAETQYF. The nucleotides are TGTGCCAGCACTGTGACAGGGAGGGCAGAGACCCAGTACTTC.